A selection of T cell receptor beta chains follows, all from one sample in a study of siplizumab effects on memory and regulatory T cells. Assay: immunoSEQ multiplex PCR; the TCRdb copy retains only in-frame clones and omits some. The sample records 95,000 to 100,000 clones, roughly 91% being singletons. Sequenced input: non-Treg CD4+ T cells sorted from blood. The receptors originated from a human donor in good health. The CDR3 runs from the conserved cysteine through the conserved F or W. D genes are given only for firm matches. Not every row has a clone size; where given, it reads once, few, many or a size class.

CDR3 length | D gene | J gene | clone size | V gene | CDR3 DNA | CDR3 protein
17 | - | TRBJ2-3 | - | TRBV27 | TGTGCCAGCAGTTTATTCTTAAGAGGGGACACCTACATGGCGCAGTATTTT | CASSLFLRGDTYMAQYF
12 | - | TRBJ2-1 | - | TRBV19 | TGTGCCAGTAGTATGGAAACAGGGGAGCAGTTCTTC | CASSMETGEQFF
14 | - | TRBJ2-1 | - | TRBV6-1 | TGTGCCAGCAGTGTGGCCAGGAAAACAGGTGAGCAGTTCTTC | CASSVARKTGEQFF
15 | TRBD1 | TRBJ2-3 | - | TRBV5-1 | TGCGCCAGCATCTCCGGGACAGTTAGCACAGATACGCAGTATTTT | CASISGTVSTDTQYF
16 | - | TRBJ2-5 | - | TRBV28 | TGTGCCAGCAGTCCTCGGGGCCCCGTCCCCCAAGAGACCCAGTACTTC | CASSPRGPVPQETQYF
14 | - | TRBJ2-7 | - | TRBV9 | TGTGCCAGCAGCGCCAGTGGGTCGTGGCGCGAGCAGTACTTC | CASSASGSWREQYF
14 | TRBD1 | TRBJ1-6 | - | TRBV10-2 | TGCGCGACCTCCACGACAGGGGGTAATTCACCCCTCCACTTT | CATSTTGGNSPLHF
15 | - | TRBJ2-1 | - | TRBV28 | TGTGCCAGCAGTTTGGGGGGAGCTGGCCTCAATGAGCAGTTCTTC | CASSLGGAGLNEQFF
15 | TRBD2 | TRBJ2-7 | - | TRBV19 | TGTGCCAGTAGTTCTCGGACTAGCGGAACCTACGAGCAGTACTTC | CASSSRTSGTYEQYF
15 | TRBD1 | TRBJ2-1 | once | TRBV5-8 | TGTGCCAGCAGCGCGGACAGGGGGCTCTACAATGAGCAGTTCTTC | CASSADRGLYNEQFF
14 | - | TRBJ2-1 | - | TRBV14 | TGTGCCAGCAGCCAGAGCGACAGAAACAATGAGCAGTTCTTC | CASSQSDRNNEQFF
18 | TRBD2 | TRBJ2-1 | - | TRBV29-1 | TGCAGCGTTGAACAACTAGCGGGAGGCGGAAGCTTCTACAATGAGCAGTTCTTC | CSVEQLAGGGSFYNEQFF
14 | TRBD1 | TRBJ1-1 | - | TRBV5-4 | TGTGCCAGCAGCAAACAAGTTTCAGGGGGCGAAGCTTTCTTT | CASSKQVSGGEAFF
17 | TRBD2 | TRBJ2-7 | - | TRBV29-1 | TGCAGCGCCCCAGGTCTAGCGGGAGGGCCTGTTTGTCACGAGCAGTACTTC | CSAPGLAGGPVCHEQYF
14 | TRBD2 | TRBJ2-5 | once | TRBV2 | TGTGCCAGCAGTGGGGGAGGGGATTTAGAGACCCAGTACTTC | CASSGGGDLETQYF
16 | - | TRBJ1-2 | - | TRBV18 | TGTGCCAGCTCACCACCGAACCGGCGAGCTAACTATGGCTACACCTTC | CASSPPNRRANYGYTF
13 | - | TRBJ1-2 | - | TRBV6-5 | TGTGCCAGCAGTTCGGAGGGCAGGGTGGGCTACACCTTC | CASSSEGRVGYTF
16 | - | TRBJ1-6 | - | TRBV9 | TGTGCCAGCAGCGTAGCCCCCAGGGGACAAAATTCACCCCTCCACTTT | CASSVAPRGQNSPLHF
12 | - | TRBJ1-5 | - | TRBV7-2 | TGTGCCAGCAGCGAGGCCAATCAGCCCCAGCATTTT | CASSEANQPQHF
14 | - | TRBJ2-7 | - | TRBV5-1 | TGCGCCAGCAGCACTGACAGCTACTCCTACGAGCAGTACTTC | CASSTDSYSYEQYF
15 | TRBD2 | TRBJ2-3 | - | TRBV5-1 | TGCGCCAGCAGCTTGGGCGGGAGGGGCACAGATACGCAGTATTTT | CASSLGGRGTDTQYF
12 | - | TRBJ1-1 | - | TRBV19 | TGTGCCAGTACTGGGGGTCAGGCCGGAGCTTTCTTT | CASTGGQAGAFF
13 | - | TRBJ1-5 | - | TRBV30 | TGTGCCTGGAGTGTAAGGTGGAATCAGCCCCAGCATTTT | CAWSVRWNQPQHF
16 | - | TRBJ2-1 | - | TRBV5-1 | TGCGCCAGCAGCTTGGGAGGGGGAAGCTCCTACAATGAGCAGTTCTTC | CASSLGGGSSYNEQFF
17 | TRBD2 | TRBJ2-3 | - | TRBV7-3 | TGTGCCAGCAGCTCCAAGACCGGGACTAGCGGCACAGATACGCAGTATTTT | CASSSKTGTSGTDTQYF
14 | - | TRBJ1-2 | - | TRBV6-1 | TGTGCCAGCAGACCAACCACTGCTAACTATGGCTACACCTTC | CASRPTTANYGYTF
13 | TRBD1 | TRBJ1-5 | - | TRBV18 | TGTGCCAGCTCAACGACAGGGGCTGAAGCCCAGCATTTT | CASSTTGAEAQHF
14 | - | TRBJ2-3 | - | TRBV29-1 | TGCAGCGTTGAAACCTATACTAGCACAGATACGCAGTATTTT | CSVETYTSTDTQYF
14 | - | TRBJ1-5 | - | TRBV27 | TGTGCCAGCAGTCACAATCTAGACGCTCAGCCCCAGCATTTT | CASSHNLDAQPQHF
17 | TRBD2 | TRBJ2-1 | - | TRBV5-8 | TGTGCCAGCAGCTTTGTGACTAGCGGGATAAGCCACAATGAGCAGTTCTTC | CASSFVTSGISHNEQFF
12 | - | TRBJ2-1 | - | TRBV5-1 | TGCGCCAGCAGCTTGGGACATCGCGAGCAGTTCTTC | CASSLGHREQFF
13 | - | TRBJ1-2 | - | TRBV10-2 | TGCGCCAGCAGTGAGGGCAGGGCCTATGGCTACACCTTC | CASSEGRAYGYTF
15 | TRBD1 | TRBJ1-1 | - | TRBV12-5 | TGTGCTAGTGGCAGGACAGGGAGCTTGAACACTGAAGCTTTCTTT | CASGRTGSLNTEAFF
16 | TRBD2 | TRBJ2-2 | - | TRBV4-1 | TGCGCCAGCAGCCAGGGTCTAGCGGGGGGAACCGGGGAGCTGTTTTTT | CASSQGLAGGTGELFF
11 | - | TRBJ2-7 | - | TRBV2 | TGTGCCAGCAGTGACCGCTACGAGCAGTACTTC | CASSDRYEQYF
15 | TRBD2 | TRBJ2-1 | - | TRBV7-8 | TGTGCCAGCAGCTTGCTAGCGGGAGAATACAATGAGCAGTTCTTC | CASSLLAGEYNEQFF
15 | - | TRBJ2-1 | once | TRBV4-1 | TGCGCCAGCAGCCACCCCGGGGGGCTCTACAATGAGCAGTTCTTC | CASSHPGGLYNEQFF
13 | - | TRBJ1-1 | once | TRBV6-6 | TGTGCCAGCAGTTACGATGGGGACACTGAAGCTTTCTTT | CASSYDGDTEAFF
15 | TRBD2 | TRBJ2-7 | - | TRBV5-1 | TGCGCCAGCAGCTTGGGAGGGGCGGGAGCAAAAGAGCAGTACTTC | CASSLGGAGAKEQYF
15 | - | TRBJ1-2 | - | TRBV12-5 | TGTGCTAGTGGTGCCCCGACAGGCCCCAACTATGGCTACACCTTC | CASGAPTGPNYGYTF
14 | - | TRBJ2-7 | - | TRBV6-1 | TGTGCCAGCAGTTTCCGGGACGGCACCTACGAGCAGTACTTC | CASSFRDGTYEQYF
14 | - | TRBJ2-5 | - | TRBV5-6 | TGTGCCAGCAGCTTGGTGGTAGGGAGGGAGACCCAGTACTTC | CASSLVVGRETQYF
15 | - | TRBJ2-2 | - | TRBV7-2 | TGTGCCAGCAGCTCGCCGGCCATAAGGAGGGGGGAGCTGTTTTTT | CASSSPAIRRGELFF
11 | - | TRBJ2-7 | - | TRBV7-9 | TGTGCCAGCAGCACCGACAGAGCCGTGTACTTC | CASSTDRAVYF
12 | - | TRBJ1-5 | - | TRBV19 | TGTGCCAGTAGTTTTTTCAATCAGCCCCAGCATTTT | CASSFFNQPQHF
15 | - | TRBJ2-2 | - | TRBV9 | TGTGCCAGCAGCGTAGCCGGGAGCTACACCGGGGAGCTGTTTTTT | CASSVAGSYTGELFF
12 | - | TRBJ2-7 | - | TRBV7-9 | TGTGCCAGCAGCTTAATAAGGGACGAGCAGTACTTC | CASSLIRDEQYF
12 | - | TRBJ2-7 | - | TRBV7-9 | TGTGCCAGCAGCTTAGCGCAGGGAGAGCAGTACTTC | CASSLAQGEQYF
16 | TRBD1 | TRBJ2-3 | - | TRBV4-2 | TGTGCCAGCAGCCAAGCGGACAGGGGGATGACAGATACGCAGTATTTT | CASSQADRGMTDTQYF